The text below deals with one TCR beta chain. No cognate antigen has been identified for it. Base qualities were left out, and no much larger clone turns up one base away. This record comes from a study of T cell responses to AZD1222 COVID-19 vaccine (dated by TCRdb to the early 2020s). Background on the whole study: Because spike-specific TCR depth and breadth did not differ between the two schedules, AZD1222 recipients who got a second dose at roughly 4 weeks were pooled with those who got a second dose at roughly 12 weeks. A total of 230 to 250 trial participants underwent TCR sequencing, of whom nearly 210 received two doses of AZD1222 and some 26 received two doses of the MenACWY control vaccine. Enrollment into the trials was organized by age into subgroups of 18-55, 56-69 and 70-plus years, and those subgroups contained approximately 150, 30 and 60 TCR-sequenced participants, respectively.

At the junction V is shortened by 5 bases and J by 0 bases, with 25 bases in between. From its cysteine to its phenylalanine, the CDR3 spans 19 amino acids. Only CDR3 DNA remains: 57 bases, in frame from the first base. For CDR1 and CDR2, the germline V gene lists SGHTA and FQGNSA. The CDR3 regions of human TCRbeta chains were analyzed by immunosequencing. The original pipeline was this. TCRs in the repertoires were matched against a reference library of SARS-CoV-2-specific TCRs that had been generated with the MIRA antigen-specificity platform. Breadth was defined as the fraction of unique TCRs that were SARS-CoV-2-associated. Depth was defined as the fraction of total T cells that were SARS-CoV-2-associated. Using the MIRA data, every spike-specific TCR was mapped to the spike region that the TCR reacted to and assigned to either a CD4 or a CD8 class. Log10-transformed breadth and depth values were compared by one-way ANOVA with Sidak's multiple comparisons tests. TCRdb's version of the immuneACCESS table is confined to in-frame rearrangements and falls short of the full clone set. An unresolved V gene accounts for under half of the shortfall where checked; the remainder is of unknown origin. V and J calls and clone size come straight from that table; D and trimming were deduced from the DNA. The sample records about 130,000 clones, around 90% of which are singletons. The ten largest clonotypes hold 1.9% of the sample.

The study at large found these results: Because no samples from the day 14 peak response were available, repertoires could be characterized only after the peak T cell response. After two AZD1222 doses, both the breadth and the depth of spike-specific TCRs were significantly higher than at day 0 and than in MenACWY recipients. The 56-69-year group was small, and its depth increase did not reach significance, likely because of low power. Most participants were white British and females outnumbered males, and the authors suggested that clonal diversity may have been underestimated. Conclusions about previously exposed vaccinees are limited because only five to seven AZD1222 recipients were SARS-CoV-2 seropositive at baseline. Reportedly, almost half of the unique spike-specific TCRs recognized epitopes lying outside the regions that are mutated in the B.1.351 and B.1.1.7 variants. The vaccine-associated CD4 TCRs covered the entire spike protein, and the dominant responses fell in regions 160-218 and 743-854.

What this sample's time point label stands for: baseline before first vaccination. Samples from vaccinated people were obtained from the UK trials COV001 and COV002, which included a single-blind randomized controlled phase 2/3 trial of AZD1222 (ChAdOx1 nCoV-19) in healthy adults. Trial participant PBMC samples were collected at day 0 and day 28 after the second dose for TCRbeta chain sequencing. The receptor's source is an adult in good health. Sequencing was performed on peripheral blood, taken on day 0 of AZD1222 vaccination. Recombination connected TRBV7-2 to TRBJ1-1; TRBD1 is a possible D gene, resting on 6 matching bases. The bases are TGTGCCAGCAGCCCCTATACAGGGTCTTTAAAACTAATGAACACTGAAGCTTTCTTT. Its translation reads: CASSPYTGSLKLMNTEAFF. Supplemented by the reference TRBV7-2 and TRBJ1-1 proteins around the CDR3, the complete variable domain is GAGVSQSPSNKVTEKGKDVELRCDPISGHTALYWYRQSLGQGLEFLIYFQGNSAPDKSGLPSDRFSAERTGGSVSTLTIQRTQQEDSAVYLCASSPYTGSLKLMNTEAFFGQGTRLTVV.